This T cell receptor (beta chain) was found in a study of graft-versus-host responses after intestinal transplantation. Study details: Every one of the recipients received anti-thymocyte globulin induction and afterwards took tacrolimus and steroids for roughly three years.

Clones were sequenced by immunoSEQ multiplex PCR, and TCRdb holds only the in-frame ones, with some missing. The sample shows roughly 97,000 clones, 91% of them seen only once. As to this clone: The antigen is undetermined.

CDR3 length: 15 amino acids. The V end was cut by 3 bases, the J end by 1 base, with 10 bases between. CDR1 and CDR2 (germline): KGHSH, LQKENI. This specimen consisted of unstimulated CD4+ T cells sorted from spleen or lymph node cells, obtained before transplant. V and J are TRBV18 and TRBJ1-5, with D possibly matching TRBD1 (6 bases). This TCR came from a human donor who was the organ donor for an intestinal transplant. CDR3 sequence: CASSPGQPSNQPQHF. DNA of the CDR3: TGTGCCAGCTCACCCGGACAGCCAAGCAATCAGCCCCAGCATTTT.